This paragraph reports one TCR beta chain. This clonotype came up many times. The specificity of this receptor is unknown. No much larger clonotype is one base removed from it; base qualities were not supplied. The receptor library was made with multiplex PCR. These reads were obtained on an Illumina HiSeq 4000. To build TCR beta libraries, CDR3 regions were amplified by Arm-PCR using iRepertoire HTBI primers. Gel purification was performed on PCR products prior to sequencing. The source study handled its data this way. A total of roughly 67 TRBV and 14 TRBJ segments were identified across samples and were used for gene usage analysis of CDR3 amino acid clonotypes. COPE and FqMerger were used to merge filtered high-quality paired reads into contigs. BLAST was used to align contigs to IMGT TRBV, TRBD and TRBJ reference genes, with CDR3 defined following IMGT. Highly expanded clones were defined as clonotypes with a frequency above 0.1%. Shannon entropy served as the measure of repertoire diversity, while the Gini coefficient captured V-J evenness. Public clonotypes were defined as clonotypes shared by more than one individual. TCRdb reprocessed the public reads (quality trimming at Q25 with fastp, clone calling with MiXCR) and kept in-frame beta chains. Here each entry gathers all rows of one CDR3 protein and keeps the most common genes and DNA. It is TCRdb's table, rather than the study itself, that gives the V and J calls and clone size. Within this sample are fewer than 550,000 distinct CDR3 sequences, with around 17% of them counted one time only. 23% of the sample comes from the top ten.

The sample is drawn from a study of regulatory T cells in long-lasting Graves disease (dated by TCRdb to the early 2020s). Study-wide context: In the newly diagnosed Graves' disease group, patients had been taking antithyroid drugs for less than 3 months. TCR sequencing covered some 13 persistent and around 20 newly diagnosed Graves' disease patients, around 35 samples in total. The study was conducted in China and was registered as a clinical trial. Patients with persistent Graves' disease were compared with patients with newly diagnosed Graves' disease using TCR sequencing and RNA sequencing of peripheral blood.

Study-wide conclusions, independent of this receptor: Compared with newly diagnosed patients, patients with persistent Graves' disease had lower TCR Shannon entropy and fewer highly expanded clones, which suggests clonal expansion. A larger number of public clonotypes was shared among persistent patients (over 2,500) than among newly diagnosed patients (about 990). The authors noted that the small sample size was a limitation that may lower accuracy. Persistent disease showed preferential use of TRBV28, TRBJ1-2 and TRBJ2-5, whereas newly diagnosed disease favored TRBV20-1 and TRBJ2-1. Only the TCR beta chain was sequenced and analyzed. Peripheral blood alone was examined, since thyroid tissue, which constituted the primary lesion, could not be accessed.

The V and J ends are trimmed by 5 bases and 6 bases, leaving 17 bases between them. CDR1 and CDR2 were assigned from the germline V gene (reference sequence) as SEHNR and FQNEAQ. Including the terminal cysteine and phenylalanine, the CDR3 comprises 16 residues. Solely the CDR3 DNA is kept, with 48 bases framed from the first base. The sample's time point, from its label and the paper: newly diagnosed GD, antithyroid drugs for less than 3 months. RNA was extracted from PBMCs in TRIzol for both TCR sequencing and RNA sequencing. The diagnosis of Graves' disease was made according to American Thyroid Association guidelines. The patients came from an endocrinology department in Xi'an, China. Each patient gave 8.5 to 9.5 milliliters of peripheral blood, collected in an EDTA anticoagulant tube. Ficoll Paque Plus density gradient separation was used to isolate PBMCs, and no additional T cell sorting was done. An Agilent 2100 Bioanalyzer and agarose gel were used to check RNA quality, and a NanoDrop 2000 was used to measure RNA concentration.

The data also belong to a second study, concerning T cells in Graves' hyperthyroidism and ophthalmopathy. The second investigation adds: Stable Graves' hyperthyroidism was defined as no progression to ophthalmopathy during 18 months of follow-up. Hyperthyroidism patients were newly diagnosed, with disease duration under 2 months, and aged 18 to 65 years. The study excluded patients with uncontrolled infections, other autoimmune diseases, pregnancy or lactation. Clinical symptoms, serum thyroxine and TRAb, thyroid ultrasound, and orbital computed tomography formed the basis for the diagnoses. The first round of RT-PCR for the TCR CDR3 was performed with the HTBI primer set and the Qiagen OneStep RT-PCR kit. Blood samples also contained most of the expanded thyroid clonotypes (frequency above 0.001), which suggests that blood repertoires may reflect thyroid immune responses. A 13 V-J signature model separated ophthalmopathy from stable hyperthyroidism, with nearly 90% sensitivity and roughly 82% specificity in cross-validation and 80%/75% in testing. In validation, progression to ophthalmopathy was predicted by the model with roughly 71% sensitivity and 72% to 85% specificity, a median of roughly 6.4 months before onset. To identify distinguishing TCR V-J signatures, a discovery cohort of around 100 patients was used, comprising 43 with Graves' ophthalmopathy and approximately 58 with stable Graves' hyperthyroidism. Prospective prediction of ophthalmopathy was tested in an independent validation cohort of fewer than 20 hyperthyroidism patients and 15 to 17 patients who later progressed to ophthalmopathy. The roughly 94 discovery patients were randomly divided into training and test sets at a 7:3 ratio. Thyroid tissue and blood T-cell repertoires from roughly 6 Graves' hyperthyroidism patients were also compared in the study. After blood sampling, hyperthyroidism patients were treated with methimazole at a starting dose of 30 mg daily, and ophthalmopathy patients were treated with high-dose intravenous methylprednisolone. A second multiplex PCR round built the libraries, followed by size selection and purification. Libraries were sequenced paired-end with 100 bp reads on an Illumina HiSeq2000. SOAPnuke was used to process the raw data, with reads discarded if the reads contained adapters or uncalled bases, had a mean Phred below 15, or lacked an exact constant-primer or identifier match. High-quality paired reads were merged using COPE v1.2.5, and each unique nucleotide sequence was defined as a clonotype. Clonotypes were aligned to IMGT TRBV, TRBD and TRBJ reference segments using MiTCR v1.1. Only V-J combinations with frequency above 0.0001, covering 99% to 99.2% of repertoires, were analysed. A TCS score was defined as the ratio between F50 (clonal expansion) and ExV (chaos), using BLOSUM62-based TCRdist between CDR3 peptides within each V-J. Welch's t-statistics and random forest reduced 450 to 600 V-J features to some 14, which were used in a naive Bayes classifier (R e1071). Sample size was not statistically predetermined, and investigators were not blinded to group allocation. The paper describes TCR Vbeta CDR3 sequencing of around 130 peripheral blood samples, made up of roughly 40 ophthalmopathy patients, around 78 hyperthyroidism patients and roughly 17 progressor patients.

This clonotype was obtained from a woman aged 18-35 years with Graves disease. Donor details come from another sample of the same person, matched by shared clones. Sequencing was performed on peripheral blood mononuclear cells (PBMCs), taken at new diagnosis, from a patient treated with antithyroid drugs. The chain was built from TRBV7-9 and TRBJ1-6; the D gene is unclear. CDR3 protein: CASSQTGGVRNSPLHF. In nucleotides, the sequence is TGTGCCAGCAGCCAGACGGGCGGGGTTCGTAATTCACCCCTCCACTTT. With the portions outside the CDR3 filled from the reference TRBV7-9 and TRBJ1-6 genes, the complete variable region becomes DTGVSQNPRHKITKRGQNVTFRCDPISEHNRLYWYRQTLGQGPEFLTYFQNEAQLEKSRLLSDRFSAERPKGSFSTLEIQRTEQGDSAMYLCASSQTGGVRNSPLHFGNGTRLTVT.